Listed here are 24 T cell receptor beta chains from one sample, sequenced in a study of cytomegalovirus exposure and HLA in healthy donors. The PCR ran on 60 Vbeta and 13 Jbeta primers. Assay used: immunoSEQ multiplex PCR; TCRdb lists only in-frame clones, some missing. The table has 150,000 to 200,000 clones, roughly 78% seen once. The sample taken for sequencing was PBMCs. The receptors originated from a middle-aged man in good health and CMV-seropositive.

The V call is TRBV7-6, the J call TRBJ2-1; D may be TRBD2 (5 bases). V dropped 7 bases and J dropped 1 base, with 11 bases sitting between them. This CDR3 spans 14 amino acids. CDR1 and CDR2 (germline): SGHVS, FNYEAQ. This CDR3 is CASTLGESYNEQFF. CDR3 DNA: TGTGCCAGCACCCTTGGGGAGTCCTACAATGAGCAGTTCTTC.

The V gene is TRBV30, the J gene TRBJ1-3; the match to TRBD1 covers 7 bases. Germline assignment: CDR1 GTSNPN and CDR2 SVGIG (reference sequence). The V and J ends lost 0 bases and 3 bases, in that order; junction bases with no gene match: 8. CDR3 length equals 16 residues. The CDR3, as DNA: TGTGCCTGGAGTGTAGGAGACAGGGCGGATGGAAACACCATATATTTT. Translated: CAWSVGDRADGNTIYF.

This clone was seen a handful of times. The chain recombines TRBV15 with TRBJ2-3; 8 bases align to TRBD2. Germline V gives CDR1 LNHNV, CDR2 YYDKDF (reference sequence). V was clipped by 5 bases and J by 3 bases; unmatched bases: 7. There are 15 residues in the CDR3. The CDR3 loop is CATSSSGGWTDTQYF. The DNA for the CDR3 is TGTGCCACCAGCTCCTCGGGGGGGTGGACAGATACGCAGTATTTT.

The rearrangement uses TRBV5-6 and TRBJ2-3, with a possible D match to TRBD2 (5 bases). V was shortened by 2 bases and J by 0 bases, with 10 bases between the two germline ends. CDR1 is SGHDT, CDR2 YYEEEE, per germline. This CDR3 contains 15 residues. Here the CDR3 DNA reads TGTGCCAGCAGCTTAGTAGAGGGTAGCACAGATACGCAGTATTTT. As protein: CASSLVEGSTDTQYF.

The V and J genes are TRBV11-3 and TRBJ2-7, with a weak D call TRBD2 (5 bases). In germline, CDR1 is SGHNT, CDR2 YENEEA. V was shortened by 4 bases and J by 2 bases, with 9 bases between the two germline ends. This CDR3 contains 13 residues. CDR3 loop: CASSSDGTYEQYF. The DNA of the CDR3 is TGTGCCAGCAGCTCCGACGGGACCTACGAGCAGTACTTC.

The J gene is TRBJ1-3, the V gene TRBV30, with 8 bases lining up with TRBD1. The CDR3 has 16 amino acids. V lost 5 bases and J lost 11; bases outside the gene matches: 20. CDR1 GTSNPN and CDR2 SVGIG come from the germline V gene (reference sequence). The CDR3 bases are TGTGCCTGGGCCCCTTCCCGGGACAGGTTCATACGCGCCATATATTTT. Translating gives CAWAPSRDRFIRAIYF.

This clone was counted a few times. The V and J genes are TRBV9 and TRBJ1-2; perhaps TRBD1 as D (6 bases). The CDR3 covers 13 residues. Trimming removed 5 bases at V and 1 base at J, with 9 bases between. In germline, CDR1 is SGDLS, CDR2 YYNGEE. CDR3 in DNA: TGTGCCAGCAGACCGGACAGTAACTATGGCTACACCTTC. It encodes CASRPDSNYGYTF.

This clone has just a few counts. The chain joins TRBV5-1 to TRBJ2-4, with a possible D match to TRBD2 (5 bases). Germline values: CDR1 SGHRS, CDR2 YFSETQ. V was clipped by 3 bases and J by 0 bases, with 13 bases between them. This CDR3 is built from 16 residues. CDR3 nucleotides: TGCGCCAGCAGCTCCTCCGGGGTCGCAGCCAAAAACATTCAGTACTTC. Its protein product is CASSSSGVAAKNIQYF.

The V and J genes are TRBV5-8 and TRBJ1-1, with 9 bases fitting TRBD1. The length of the CDR3 is 15 residues. The germline V gene has CDR1 SGHTS and CDR2 YDEGEE. J was trimmed by 4 bases and V by 0 bases; bases with no gene match: 4. DNA for the CDR3: TGTGCCAGCAGCTTGGGGGACAGGGTGGGCACTGAAGCTTTCTTT. This sequence encodes CASSLGDRVGTEAFF.

The rearrangement uses TRBV6-6 and TRBJ2-3, with D possibly matching TRBD2 (6 bases). The V gene's germline CDR1 is MNHNY and CDR2 SVGAGI (reference sequence). CDR3 length: 15 residues. Trimming pared 6 bases from V and 0 bases from J, leaving 13 bases between. The DNA of the CDR3 is TGTGCCAGCAGCCTCGGAGGGCCTAGCACAGATACGCAGTATTTT. It encodes CASSLGGPSTDTQYF.

The gene calls are TRBV9 and TRBJ2-1; 9 positions agree with TRBD2. Germline V gene sequence: CDR1 SGDLS, CDR2 YYNGEE. CDR3 size: 19 residues. The V segment lost 4 bases and the J segment 0 bases; nucleotides outside the gene matches: 14. Here the CDR3 DNA reads TGTGCCAGCAGCCCCCTCGTGGCTAGCGGGGTAAGCTCCTACAATGAGCAGTTCTTC. Translating it yields CASSPLVASGVSSYNEQFF.

The rearrangement joins TRBV4-1 to TRBJ2-7; possibly TRBD1 for D (5 bases). The length of the CDR3 is 18 residues. In germline, CDR1 is MGHRA, CDR2 YSYEKL. V lost 0 bases and J 3 bases, leaving 21 bases between the germline ends. CDR3 DNA: TGCGCCAGCAGCCAAGAGGGGCAGATCGGACGGATAAACTACGAGCAGTACTTC. It is translated as CASSQEGQIGRINYEQYF.

The chain employs TRBV30 and TRBJ1-2; D gene ambiguous. CDR3 length: 14 amino acids. V was cut by 0 bases and J by 9 bases, with 17 bases left in between. Germline CDR1 and CDR2: GTSNPN and SVGIG (reference sequence). The CDR3 coding sequence is TGTGCCTGGAGTGTCCTATCGGGCCGAGGGAGCTACACCTTC. Translated: CAWSVLSGRGSYTF.

This clone was found once. The chain carries TRBV6-5 and TRBJ2-1, with TRBD1 matching over 8 bases. Germline V CDR1 and CDR2: MNHEY, SVGAGI. V trimming: 6 bases; J trimming: 4 bases; junction bases outside the gene matches: 5. The CDR3 runs to 14 residues. The CDR3 reads CASRRDRQYNEQFF. For the CDR3, the DNA is TGTGCCAGCAGACGGGACAGGCAGTACAATGAGCAGTTCTTC.

This sequence joins TRBV27 and TRBJ2-3, with D maybe TRBD1 (5 bases). Germline lookup yields CDR1 MNHEY and CDR2 SMNVEV (reference sequence). Trimming took off 6 bases at V and 1 base at J, with 14 bases between the two ends. CDR3 length equals 15 residues. In nucleotides, the CDR3 is TGTGCCAGCAGCCTAGGGGCGCTGGGCACAGATACGCAGTATTTT. This translates into CASSLGALGTDTQYF.

The V call is TRBV6-5, the J call TRBJ1-5; unclear D gene. Per the germline V gene, CDR1 is MNHEY and CDR2 is SVGAGI. The CDR3 length is 16 residues. Between the trimmed V and J ends, which lost 0 bases and 5 bases, there was a span of 14 bases. In DNA, the CDR3 is TGTGCCAGCAGTTACTCCGCGAGTGCGGGCTATCAGCCCCAGCATTTT. It yields the protein CASSYSASAGYQPQHF.

This chain links TRBV6-5 with TRBJ2-7, with 7 bases fitting TRBD1. V gave up 6 bases and J gave up 2 bases; unmatched junction bases: 4. Germline loops: CDR1 MNHEY, CDR2 SVGAGI. The CDR3 is 13 amino acids. The CDR3 loop reads CASSPDRAYEQYF. CDR3 DNA sequence: TGTGCCAGCAGCCCTGACAGGGCCTACGAGCAGTACTTC.

The chain uses TRBV7-9 and TRBJ1-1; 7 nucleotides line up with TRBD1. The V and J ends lost 1 base and 4 bases, in that order; junction bases with no gene match: 3. The CDR3 extends over 14 amino acids. CDR1 and CDR2 from the germline V gene are SEHNR and FQNEAQ (reference sequence). CDR3 amino acids: CASSLGQGTTEAFF. In nucleotides, the CDR3 is TGTGCCAGCAGCTTAGGACAGGGAACCACTGAAGCTTTCTTT. Drawing the rest from reference TRBV7-9 and TRBJ1-1, the complete variable domain is DTGVSQNPRHKITKRGQNVTFRCDPISEHNRLYWYRQTLGQGPEFLTYFQNEAQLEKSRLLSDRFSAERPKGSFSTLEIQRTEQGDSAMYLCASSLGQGTTEAFFGQGTRLTVV.

Details on this clone: The junction differs from germline at one of its ends, possibly a read error. The CDR3 region is CASGLVRGSKGSPLHF. The CDR3 nucleotides read TGTGCCAGCGGCTTAGTCAGGGGATCAAAGGGTTCACCCCTCCACTTT. The chain recombines TRBV7-2 with TRBJ1-6; D perhaps matches TRBD1 (6 bases). Germline V CDR1 and CDR2: SGHTA, FQGNSA. This CDR3 comprises 16 residues.

This sequence joins TRBV9 and TRBJ1-5; 7 bases map to TRBD1. This CDR3 contains 15 residues. The V segment lost 0 bases and the J segment 4 bases; nucleotides outside the gene matches: 4. Germline loops: CDR1 SGDLS, CDR2 YYNGEE. The CDR3 coding sequence is TGTGCCAGCAGCGTAGGACAGGGAGGAAATCAGCCCCAGCATTTT. Its translation is CASSVGQGGNQPQHF.

The rearrangement links TRBV6-6 to TRBJ1-3; a possible D gene is TRBD1 (5 bases). Trimming left V 0 bases short and J 2 bases short, with 5 bases between. The germline V gene has CDR1 MNHNY and CDR2 SVGAGI (reference sequence). CDR3 length: 14 amino acids. The CDR3 DNA reads TGTGCCAGCAGTTACTCAGGGGCTGGAAACACCATATATTTT. This encodes CASSYSGAGNTIYF.

The V call is TRBV30, the J call TRBJ2-2; tentatively, D is TRBD1 (7 bases). The CDR3 extends over 15 amino acids. Germline V lookup: CDR1 GTSNPN, CDR2 SVGIG (reference sequence). Trimming pared 5 bases from V and 7 bases from J, leaving 20 bases between. CDR3 coding DNA: TGTGCCTGGGTGGGGGGACAGTACAAGGACGGGGAGCTGTTTTTT. Translated: CAWVGGQYKDGELFF. The variable domain in full, with the rest retrieved from reference TRBV30 and TRBJ2-2, is SQTIHQWPATLVQPVGSPLSLECTVEGTSNPNLYWYRQAAGRGLQLLFYSVGIGQISSEVPQNLSASRPQDRQFILSSKKLLLSDSGFYLCAWVGGQYKDGELFFGEGSRLTVL.

The chain combines TRBV6-6 with TRBJ1-2; D gene uncertain. Looked up from germline, CDR1 is MNHNY and CDR2 is SVGAGI (reference sequence). The CDR3 contains 12 residues. V lost 4 bases and J 5 bases, leaving 8 bases between the germline ends. The CDR3 DNA is TGTGCCAGCAGTTCCTCGAGGTATGGCTACACCTTC. Encoded protein: CASSSSRYGYTF.

A word on this clone: One end of the junction varies from germline; a read error may be responsible. The chain employs TRBV7-7 and TRBJ2-3, with 7 bases that match TRBD1. The CDR3 length is 16 residues. Germline assignment: CDR1 SSHAT and CDR2 FNYEAQ (reference sequence). The CDR3 bases are TGTGCTAGCAGCTTAAAGGGGGACAGATGCACAGATACGCAGTATTTT. It yields the protein CASSLKGDRCTDTQYF. The whole variable domain, remainder taken from reference TRBV7-7 and TRBJ2-3, is GAGVSQSPRYKVTKRGQDVTLRCDPISSHATLYWYQQALGQGPEFLTYFNYEAQPDKSGLPSDRFSAERPEGSISTLTIQRTEQRDSAMYRCASSLKGDRCTDTQYFGPGTRLTVL.